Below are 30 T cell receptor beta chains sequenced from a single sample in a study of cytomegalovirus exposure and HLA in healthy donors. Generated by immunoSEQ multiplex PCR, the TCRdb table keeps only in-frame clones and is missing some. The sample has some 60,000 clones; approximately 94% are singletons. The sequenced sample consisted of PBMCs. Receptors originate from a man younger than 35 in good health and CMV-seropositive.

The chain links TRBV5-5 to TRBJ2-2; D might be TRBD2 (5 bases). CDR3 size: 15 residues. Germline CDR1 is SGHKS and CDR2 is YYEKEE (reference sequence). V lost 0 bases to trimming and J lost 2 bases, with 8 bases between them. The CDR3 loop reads CASSLDPGNTGELFF. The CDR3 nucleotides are TGTGCCAGCAGCTTGGATCCGGGAAACACCGGGGAGCTGTTTTTT.

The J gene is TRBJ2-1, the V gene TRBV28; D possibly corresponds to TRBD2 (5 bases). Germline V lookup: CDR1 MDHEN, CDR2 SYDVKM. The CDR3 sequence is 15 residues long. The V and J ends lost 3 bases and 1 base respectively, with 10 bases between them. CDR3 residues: CASSLGRTSYNEQFF. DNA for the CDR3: TGTGCCAGCAGTTTGGGCCGGACTTCCTACAATGAGCAGTTCTTC.

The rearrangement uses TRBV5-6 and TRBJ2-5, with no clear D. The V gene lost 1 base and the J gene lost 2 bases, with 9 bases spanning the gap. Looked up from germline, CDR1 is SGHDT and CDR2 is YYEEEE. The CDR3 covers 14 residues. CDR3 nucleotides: TGTGCCAGCAGCTTGAGTCCCCAGCAAGAGACCCAGTACTTC. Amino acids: CASSLSPQQETQYF.

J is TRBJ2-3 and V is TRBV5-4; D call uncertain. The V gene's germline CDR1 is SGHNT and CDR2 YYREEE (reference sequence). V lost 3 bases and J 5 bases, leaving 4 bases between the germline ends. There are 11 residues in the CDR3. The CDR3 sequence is CASSSLDTQYF. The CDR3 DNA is TGTGCCAGCAGCTCTTTAGATACGCAGTATTTT.

The CDR3 reads CASSPLSSGVYEQYF. Written as DNA, the CDR3 is TGTGCCAGCAGTCCGTTAAGTAGCGGGGTCTACGAGCAGTACTTC. The chain carries TRBV28 and TRBJ2-7, with 8 nucleotides matching TRBD2. The V gene end was trimmed by 5 bases and the J gene end by 3 bases; junction bases not matched to a gene: 9. The V gene's germline CDR1 is MDHEN and CDR2 SYDVKM. The CDR3 is made up of 15 amino acids.

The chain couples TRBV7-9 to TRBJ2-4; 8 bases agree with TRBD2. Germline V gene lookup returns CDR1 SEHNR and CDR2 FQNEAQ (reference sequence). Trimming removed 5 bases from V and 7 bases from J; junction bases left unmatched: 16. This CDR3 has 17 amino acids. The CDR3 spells CASSKPSGGESLNIQYF. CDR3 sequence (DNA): TGTGCCAGCAGCAAACCGTCCGGGGGGGAGAGTCTGAACATTCAGTACTTC.

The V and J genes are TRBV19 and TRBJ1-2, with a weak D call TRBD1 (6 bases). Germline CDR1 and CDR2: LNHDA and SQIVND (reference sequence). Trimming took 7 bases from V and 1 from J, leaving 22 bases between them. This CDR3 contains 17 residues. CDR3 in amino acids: CASTSTGTGLNNYGYTF. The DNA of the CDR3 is TGTGCCAGTACCTCCACCGGAACAGGGCTGAATAACTATGGCTACACCTTC.

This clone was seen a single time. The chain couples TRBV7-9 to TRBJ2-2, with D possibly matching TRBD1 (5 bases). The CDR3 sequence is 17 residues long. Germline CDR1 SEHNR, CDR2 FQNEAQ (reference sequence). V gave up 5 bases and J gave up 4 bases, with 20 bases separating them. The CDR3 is CASSPNRIGVPTGELFF. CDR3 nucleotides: TGTGCCAGCAGCCCCAATCGAATAGGGGTTCCCACCGGGGAGCTGTTTTTT.

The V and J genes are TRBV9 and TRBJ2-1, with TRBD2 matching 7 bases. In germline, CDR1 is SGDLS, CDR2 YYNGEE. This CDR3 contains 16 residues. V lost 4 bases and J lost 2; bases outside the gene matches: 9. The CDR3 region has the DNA TGTGCCAGCAGCCTAAGGTCTAGCGGACCCTACAATGAGCAGTTCTTC. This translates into CASSLRSSGPYNEQFF.

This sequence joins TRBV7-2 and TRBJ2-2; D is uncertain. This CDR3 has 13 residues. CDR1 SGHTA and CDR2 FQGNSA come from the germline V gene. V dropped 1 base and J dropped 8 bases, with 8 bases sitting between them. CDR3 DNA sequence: TGTGCCAGCAGCTTAGGAGGCCGGGGGGAGCTGTTTTTT. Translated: CASSLGGRGELFF.

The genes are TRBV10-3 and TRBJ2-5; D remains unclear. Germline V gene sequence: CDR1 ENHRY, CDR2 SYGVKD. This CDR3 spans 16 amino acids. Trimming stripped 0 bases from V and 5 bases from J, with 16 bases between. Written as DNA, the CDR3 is TGTGCCATCAGTGAGTCCCCCCTAGATGGTGGGGAGACCCAGTACTTC. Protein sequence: CAISESPLDGGETQYF.

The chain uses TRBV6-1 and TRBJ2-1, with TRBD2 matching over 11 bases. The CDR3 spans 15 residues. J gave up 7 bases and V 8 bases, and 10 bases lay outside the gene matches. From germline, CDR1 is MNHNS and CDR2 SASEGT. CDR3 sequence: CASSELAGAGNEQFF. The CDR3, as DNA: TGTGCCAGCTCCGAACTAGCGGGAGCTGGGAATGAGCAGTTCTTC.

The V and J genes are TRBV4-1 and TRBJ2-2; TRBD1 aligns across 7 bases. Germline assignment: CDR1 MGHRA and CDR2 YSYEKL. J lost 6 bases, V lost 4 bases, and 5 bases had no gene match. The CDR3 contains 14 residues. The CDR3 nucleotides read TGCGCCAGCAGCCTCAGACAGGGTCCCGGGGAGCTGTTTTTT. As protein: CASSLRQGPGELFF.

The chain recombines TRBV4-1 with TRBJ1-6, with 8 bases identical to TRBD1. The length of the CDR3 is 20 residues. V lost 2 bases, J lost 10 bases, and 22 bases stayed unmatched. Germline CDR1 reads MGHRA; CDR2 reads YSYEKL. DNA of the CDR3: TGCGCCAGCAGCCAATACTGGGTGCCCCGGAGGACAGGGAAAGAGTCACCCCTCCACTTT. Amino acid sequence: CASSQYWVPRRTGKESPLHF.

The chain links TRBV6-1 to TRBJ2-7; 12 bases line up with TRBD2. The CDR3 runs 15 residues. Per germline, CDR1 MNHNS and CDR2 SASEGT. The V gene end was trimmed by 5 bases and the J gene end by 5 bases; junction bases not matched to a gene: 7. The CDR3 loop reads CASSTTSGSSHEQYF. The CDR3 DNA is TGTGCCAGCAGTACGACTAGCGGGAGCAGCCACGAGCAGTACTTC.

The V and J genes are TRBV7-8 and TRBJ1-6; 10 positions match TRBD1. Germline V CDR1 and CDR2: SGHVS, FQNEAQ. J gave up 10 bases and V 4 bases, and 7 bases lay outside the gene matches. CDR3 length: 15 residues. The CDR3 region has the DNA TGTGCCAGCAGCTCCCGGGACAGGGGTTACTCACCCCTCCACTTT. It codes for CASSSRDRGYSPLHF.

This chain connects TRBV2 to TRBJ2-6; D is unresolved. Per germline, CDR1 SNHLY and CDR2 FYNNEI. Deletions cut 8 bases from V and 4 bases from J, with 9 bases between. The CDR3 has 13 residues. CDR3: CASPPPGANVLTF. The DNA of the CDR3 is TGTGCCAGCCCCCCCCCAGGGGCCAACGTCCTGACTTTC.

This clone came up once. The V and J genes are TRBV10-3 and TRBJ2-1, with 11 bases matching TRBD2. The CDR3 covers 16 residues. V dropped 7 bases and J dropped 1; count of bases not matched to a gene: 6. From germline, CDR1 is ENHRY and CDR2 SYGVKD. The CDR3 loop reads CAINSGRAESYNEQFF. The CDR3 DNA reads TGTGCCATCAATAGCGGGAGGGCCGAATCCTACAATGAGCAGTTCTTC.

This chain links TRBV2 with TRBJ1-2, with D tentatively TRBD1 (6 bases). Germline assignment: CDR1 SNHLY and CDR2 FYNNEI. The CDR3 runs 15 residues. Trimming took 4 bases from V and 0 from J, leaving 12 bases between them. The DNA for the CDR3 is TGTGCCAGCAGTGTGGGACACGGGACTAACTATGGCTACACCTTC. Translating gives CASSVGHGTNYGYTF.

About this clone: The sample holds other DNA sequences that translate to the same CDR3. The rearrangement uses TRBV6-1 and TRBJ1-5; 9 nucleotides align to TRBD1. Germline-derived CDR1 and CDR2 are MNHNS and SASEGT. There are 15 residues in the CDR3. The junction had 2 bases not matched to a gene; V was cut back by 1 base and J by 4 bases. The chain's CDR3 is CASSEDRGLNQPQHF. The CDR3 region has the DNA TGTGCCAGCAGTGAAGACAGGGGGCTGAATCAGCCCCAGCATTTT.

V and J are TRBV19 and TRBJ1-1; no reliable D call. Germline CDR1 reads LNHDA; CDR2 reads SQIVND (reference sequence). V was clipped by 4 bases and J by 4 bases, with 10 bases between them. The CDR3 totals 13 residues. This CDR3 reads CASSRMGLTEAFF. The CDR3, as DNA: TGTGCCAGTAGTAGAATGGGCCTCACTGAAGCTTTCTTT.

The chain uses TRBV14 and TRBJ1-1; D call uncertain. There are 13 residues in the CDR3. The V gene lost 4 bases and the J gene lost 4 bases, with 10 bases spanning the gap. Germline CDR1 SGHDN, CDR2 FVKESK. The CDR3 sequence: CASSRRSATEAFF. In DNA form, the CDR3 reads TGTGCCAGCAGCCGTAGAAGTGCCACTGAAGCTTTCTTT.

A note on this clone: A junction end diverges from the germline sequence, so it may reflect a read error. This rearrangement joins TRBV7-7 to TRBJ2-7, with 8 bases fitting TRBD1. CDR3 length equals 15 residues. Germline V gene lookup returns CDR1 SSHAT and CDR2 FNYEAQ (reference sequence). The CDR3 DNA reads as TGTGCTAGCAGCCCCACCGTTGGACAGGGTGACGAGCAGTACTTC. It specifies CASSPTVGQGDEQYF.

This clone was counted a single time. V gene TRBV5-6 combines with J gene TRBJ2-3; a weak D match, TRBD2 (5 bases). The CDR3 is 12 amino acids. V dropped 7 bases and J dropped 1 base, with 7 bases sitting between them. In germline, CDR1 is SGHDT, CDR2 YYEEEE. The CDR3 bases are TGTGCCAGCTCGAGGGGCACAGATACGCAGTATTTT. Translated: CASSRGTDTQYF.

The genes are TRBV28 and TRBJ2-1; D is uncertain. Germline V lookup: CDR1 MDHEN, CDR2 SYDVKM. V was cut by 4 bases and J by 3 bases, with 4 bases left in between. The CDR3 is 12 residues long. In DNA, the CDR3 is TGTGCCAGCAGTTCTCTCTACAATGAGCAGTTCTTC. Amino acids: CASSSLYNEQFF. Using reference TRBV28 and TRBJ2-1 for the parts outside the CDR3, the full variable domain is DVKVTQSSRYLVKRTGEKVFLECVQDMDHENMFWYRQDPGLGLRLIYFSYDVKMKEKGDIPEGYSVSREKKERFSLILESASTNQTSMYLCASSSLYNEQFFGPGTRLTVL.

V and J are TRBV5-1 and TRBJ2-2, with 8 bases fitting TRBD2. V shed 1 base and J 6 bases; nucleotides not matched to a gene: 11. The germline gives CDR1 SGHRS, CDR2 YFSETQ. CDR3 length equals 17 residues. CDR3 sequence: CASSLLGSGTFAGELFF. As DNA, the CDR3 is TGCGCCAGCAGCTTGCTCGGTAGCGGGACTTTTGCCGGGGAGCTGTTTTTT. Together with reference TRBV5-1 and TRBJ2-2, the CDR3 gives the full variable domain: KAGVTQTPRYLIKTRGQQVTLSCSPISGHRSVSWYQQTPGQGLQFLFEYFSETQRNKGNFPGRFSGRQFSNSRSEMNVSTLELGDSALYLCASSLLGSGTFAGELFFGEGSRLTVL.

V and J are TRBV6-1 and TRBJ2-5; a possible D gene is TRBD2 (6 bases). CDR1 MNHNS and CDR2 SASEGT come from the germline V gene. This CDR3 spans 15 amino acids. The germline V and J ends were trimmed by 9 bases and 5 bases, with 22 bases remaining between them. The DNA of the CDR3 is TGTGCCAGTAGTTTAGGGGACTCTGGGCGGGAGACCCAGTACTTC. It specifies CASSLGDSGRETQYF.

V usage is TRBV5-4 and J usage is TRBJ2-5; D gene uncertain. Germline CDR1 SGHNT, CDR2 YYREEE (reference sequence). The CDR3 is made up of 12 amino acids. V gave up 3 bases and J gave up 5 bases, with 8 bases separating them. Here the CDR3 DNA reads TGTGCCAGCAGCTCCCTCGGGGAGACCCAGTACTTC. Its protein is CASSSLGETQYF. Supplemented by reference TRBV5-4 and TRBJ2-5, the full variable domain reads ETGVTQSPTHLIKTRGQQVTLRCSSQSGHNTVSWYQQALGQGPQFIFQYYREEENGRGNFPPRFSGLQFPNYSSELNVNALELDDSALYLCASSSLGETQYFGPGTRLLVL.

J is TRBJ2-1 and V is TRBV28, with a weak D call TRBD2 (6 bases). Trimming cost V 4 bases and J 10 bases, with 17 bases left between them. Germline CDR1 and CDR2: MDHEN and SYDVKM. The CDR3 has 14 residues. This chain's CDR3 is CASSSPGLAYEQFF. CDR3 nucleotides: TGTGCCAGCAGTTCCCCGGGACTTGCCTACGAGCAGTTCTTC. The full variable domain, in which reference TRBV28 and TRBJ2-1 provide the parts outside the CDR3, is DVKVTQSSRYLVKRTGEKVFLECVQDMDHENMFWYRQDPGLGLRLIYFSYDVKMKEKGDIPEGYSVSREKKERFSLILESASTNQTSMYLCASSSPGLAYEQFFGPGTRLTVL.

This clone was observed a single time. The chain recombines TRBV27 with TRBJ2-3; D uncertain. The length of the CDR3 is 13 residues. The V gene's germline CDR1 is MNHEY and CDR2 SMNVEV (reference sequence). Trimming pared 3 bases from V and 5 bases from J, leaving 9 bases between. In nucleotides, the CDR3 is TGTGCCAGCAGTTTGAGGTTCGTAGATACGCAGTATTTT. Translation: CASSLRFVDTQYF.